This is a list of T cell receptor beta chains from one sample in a study of blood T cell repertoires in COVID-19. Measured with immunoSEQ multiplex PCR; TCRdb has only the in-frame clones, and not every one. The sample lists 250,000 or so clones, 70% to 90% occurring once. Sequencing was carried out using PBMCs or T cells enriched from blood (not recorded which). The receptors come from a man aged 25-40 years who had recovered from COVID-19. CDR3s include the opening cysteine and the closing phenylalanine or tryptophan. The D gene is left open where the match is weak. Rows give clone size only sometimes, using once, few, many, or a class for an expanded clone.

V	D	size	J	CDR3	DNA
TRBV6-5	TRBD1	NA	TRBJ1-6	CASSTGTLPTLHF	TGTGCCAGCTCGACAGGGACTCTCCCAACCCTCCACTTT
TRBV27	TRBD1	few	TRBJ1-5	CASSLGRGLQPQHF	TGTGCCAGCAGTTTAGGCAGGGGGCTTCAGCCCCAGCATTTT
TRBV28	NA	NA	TRBJ1-3	CASSSGAGNTIYF	TGTGCCAGCAGTTCAGGGGCTGGAAACACCATATATTTT
TRBV19	TRBD1	NA	TRBJ1-5	CASSPRRGPQPQHF	TGTGCCAGTAGTCCTCGGAGGGGGCCTCAGCCCCAGCATTTT
TRBV12-3/TRBV12-4	NA	NA	TRBJ1-2	CASSSGVNDGYTF	TGTGCCAGCAGTTCCGGGGTAAACGATGGCTACACCTTC
TRBV28	NA	once	TRBJ1-5	CASSLRSTSNQPQHF	TGTGCCAGCAGTTTACGGTCTACCAGCAATCAGCCCCAGCATTTT
TRBV6-6	NA	NA	TRBJ1-1	CASSYSRGAEAFF	TGTGCCAGCAGTTACTCGCGGGGCGCTGAAGCTTTCTTT
TRBV30	TRBD1	NA	TRBJ1-6	CAWSAVGTARSPLHF	TGTGCCTGGAGTGCTGTTGGGACAGCAAGGTCACCCCTCCACTTT
TRBV3-1/TRBV3-2	NA	NA	TRBJ1-6	CASSQGEISPLHF	TGTGCCAGCAGCCAAGGGGAGATATCACCCCTCCACTTT
TRBV7-3	TRBD1	NA	TRBJ1-6	CASSSDRGGDSPLHF	TGTGCCAGCAGCTCCGACAGGGGAGGCGATTCACCCCTCCACTTT
TRBV29-1	NA	NA	TRBJ2-7	CSVEDKPYEQYF	TGCAGCGTTGAAGACAAGCCCTACGAGCAGTACTTC
TRBV28	TRBD1	NA	TRBJ2-7	CASNLRGTGSYEQYF	TGTGCCAGCAATTTGAGGGGGACAGGTTCCTACGAGCAGTACTTC
TRBV30	NA	NA	TRBJ1-6	CAWSVLQGGSPLHF	TGTGCCTGGAGTGTACTTCAGGGAGGTTCACCCCTCCACTTT
TRBV30	NA	NA	TRBJ1-3	CAWSRGSGNTIYF	TGTGCCTGGAGTCGAGGCTCTGGAAACACCATATATTTT
TRBV5-1	NA	NA	TRBJ2-3	CASSLAGISSTDTQYF	TGCGCCAGCAGCTTGGCCGGGATCTCTAGCACAGATACGCAGTATTTT
TRBV10-3	NA	NA	TRBJ1-1	CAISERREAFF	TGTGCCATCAGTGAACGGAGGGAAGCTTTCTTT
TRBV5-1	TRBD1	NA	TRBJ2-5	CASSLHGTGGLTQYF	TGCGCCAGCAGCTTGCACGGGACAGGGGGCTTGACCCAGTACTTC
TRBV20-1	TRBD1	NA	TRBJ1-2	CSARTGGLTF	TGCAGTGCTAGGACAGGGGGCCTGACCTTC
TRBV5-1	TRBD1	NA	TRBJ1-1	CASSSMGQGEAFF	TGCGCCAGCAGTTCTATGGGACAGGGTGAAGCTTTCTTT
TRBV30	NA	NA	TRBJ1-3	CAWSESASSGNTIYF	TGTGCCTGGAGTGAGAGCGCGAGCTCTGGAAACACCATATATTTT
TRBV14	NA	NA	TRBJ2-3	CASSQGMRVTDTQYF	TGTGCCAGCAGCCAAGGTATGAGGGTCACAGATACGCAGTATTTT
TRBV6-4	NA	NA	TRBJ1-1	CASSSTGNTEAFF	TGTGCCAGCAGCTCGACAGGGAACACTGAAGCTTTCTTT
TRBV24-1	TRBD2	NA	TRBJ2-5	CATSDERTSGQETQYF	TGTGCCACCAGTGATGAAAGGACTAGCGGACAAGAGACCCAGTACTTC
TRBV4-2	NA	NA	TRBJ1-1	CASSQELSLNTEAFF	TGTGCCAGCAGCCAAGAATTGAGCTTGAACACTGAAGCTTTCTTT